Each of the 4 T cell receptor beta chains below was sequenced from the same sample in a study of spatial heterogeneity in lung cancer. TCRdb independently ran MiXCR on the 5' RACE reads; one entry per CDR3 protein. The sample consists of about 100,000 distinct CDR3 sequences, about 4.6% of them appearing once. General study points: Tumoral mutation counts were tracked by counts of expanded intratumoral alpha and beta TCRs.

Time point noted: sample taken at primary tumor resection. These receptors have no known antigen. Sequenced material: lung tumor tissue, taken at surgery. All receptors derive from a male donor with early-stage non-small cell lung cancer.

This clonotype was recorded many times. The gene calls are TRBV6-2 or TRBV6-3 and TRBJ2-1; a weak D match, TRBD1 (5 bases). Germline V gene lookup returns CDR1 MNHEY and CDR2 SVGEGT. The CDR3 has 19 amino acids. The ends were cut back, 2 bases at V and 1 base at J, with 21 bases in the middle. The chain's CDR3 is CASSYRGVNEVGSYNEQFF. The CDR3 nucleotides read TGTGCCAGCAGTTACAGGGGTGTTAACGAGGTGGGGTCCTACAATGAGCAGTTCTTC.

This clonotype was seen more than once but under ten times. The chain links TRBV21-1 to TRBJ1-4; TRBD1 was called by the table and not checked on the DNA. TRBV21-1 is a pseudogene locus. There are 15 residues in the CDR3. The CDR3 DNA is TGTGCCAGCAGCAAAAAGGACAGGGTGGATGAAAAACTGTTTTTT. Amino acids: CASSKKDRVDEKLFF.

This clonotype was seen repeatedly, ten times or more. The V and J genes are TRBV3-1 and TRBJ2-1; TRBD1 matches 10 bases. The V gene's germline CDR1 is LGHDT and CDR2 YNNKEL (reference sequence). V shed 5 bases, J shed 9 bases, and the junction held 1 base outside the gene matches. The CDR3 is 12 amino acids. The CDR3 bases are TGTGCCAGCAGCGACAGGGGGCCTGAGCAGTTCTTC. Its protein product is CASSDRGPEQFF.

This clonotype showed up many times. The CDR3 DNA is TGCAGCGCTGAGGGACAGTATACAACCGGGGAGCTGTTTTTT. Amino acids: CSAEGQYTTGELFF. This rearrangement joins TRBV29-1 to TRBJ2-2; 7 positions match TRBD1. The germline V gene encodes CDR1 SQVTM and CDR2 ANQGSEA. After removal of 7 bases from V and 5 bases from J, the junction contained 10 bases not matched to a gene. This CDR3 is 14 amino acids long.